These 4 T cell receptor beta chains originate from one sample sequenced in a study of blood T cell repertoires in COVID-19. The method was immunoSEQ multiplex PCR; TCRdb's version includes in-frame clones alone and lacks a portion of them. The sample has 160,000 or so clones, roughly 82% seen once. Sequenced: peripheral blood. These receptors were obtained from a woman between 65 and 79 years old with acute or convalescent COVID-19.

This clone showed up just a few times. This chain joins TRBV5-1 and TRBJ2-7; 8 bases agree with TRBD1. The V segment lost 3 bases and the J segment 6 bases; nucleotides outside the gene matches: 5. From germline, CDR1 is SGHRS and CDR2 YFSETQ. The CDR3 is made up of 13 amino acids. The CDR3 bases are TGCGCCAGCAGCTCGACAGGGGACGGCGAGCAGTACTTC. This codes for CASSSTGDGEQYF.

This rearrangement joins TRBV5-5 to TRBJ1-1; D not certain. The CDR3 is made up of 14 amino acids. V lost 0 bases, J lost 0 bases, and 6 bases lay in between. CDR1 is SGHKS and CDR2 is YYEKEE in the germline V gene (reference sequence). The CDR3 DNA reads as TGTGCCAGCAGCTTGGTAGCGGTGAACACTGAAGCTTTCTTT. Translation gives CASSLVAVNTEAFF.

The chain links TRBV10-3 to TRBJ1-6, with 9 nucleotides matching TRBD1. The ends lost 9 bases at V and 8 bases at J; junction bases unmatched: 11. Germline V gene data show CDR1 as ENHRY and CDR2 as SYGVKD. The CDR3 loop spans 15 amino acids. CDR3: CAIAYSGQGDSPLHF. In DNA, the CDR3 is TGTGCCATTGCTTACTCGGGACAGGGTGATTCACCCCTCCACTTT.

The V call is TRBV9, the J call TRBJ2-1; 11 bases align to TRBD2. The CDR3 is made up of 14 amino acids. CDR1 is SGDLS, CDR2 YYNGEE, per germline. V was pared by 5 bases and J by 6 bases, with 4 bases of the junction left unmatched. This CDR3 reads CASSRSGRANEQFF. As DNA, the CDR3 is TGTGCCAGCAGTCGTAGCGGGAGGGCCAATGAGCAGTTCTTC.